This T cell receptor beta chain was found in a study of beta chain features in type 1 diabetes. Study as a whole: Examination spanned around 110 million sorted cells from all samples.

The CDR3 is 14 amino acids. Germline V gene data show CDR1 as LNHNV and CDR2 as YYDKDF (reference sequence). Unmatched junction bases numbered 6, after V lost 4 bases and J lost 6 bases. This clone was seen only a few times. As yet, its antigen is unknown. Study conclusions and caveats: Cells with high TCR expression could be over-represented when cDNA is sequenced.

Every bit of the isolated RNA underwent reverse transcription, so sequencing read expressed TCRB transcripts. Some clones are missing from TCRdb's copy, which holds only in-frame ones; the method was immunoSEQ multiplex PCR. This sample has about 900,000 clones, with roughly 17% found just once. Stem cell-like memory, regulatory, central memory and naive CD4+ cells were sorted via CD45RO/CCR7/CD25/CD127/CD95/CD27. The receptor's source is a woman younger than 30 in good health. The chain employs TRBV15 and TRBJ2-1; 7 bases match TRBD2. Sample: naive CD4+ T cells from blood. The CDR3 reads CATSTFRGGNEQFF. The CDR3 DNA reads TGTGCCACCAGCACATTTCGCGGGGGCAATGAGCAGTTCTTC.